Below, one T cell receptor beta chain is given with its context. Its target is unknown. These data come from a study of T cell responses to AZD1222 COVID-19 vaccine. Findings and caveats of the study: Sampling that yielded the repertoires occurred only after the peak T cell response. Only a handful of AZD1222 recipients were seropositive at baseline. Nearly half of unique spike-specific TCRs reportedly avoided B.1.351 and B.1.1.7 mutated regions.

Produced via immunoSEQ multiplex PCR; TCRdb's table is partial and in-frame only. In the table there are about 120,000 clones, just over 90% of which are singletons. Sequenced here: peripheral blood, sampled 28 days after the second AZD1222 dose. The receptor was derived from an adult who received the AZD1222 COVID-19 vaccine.

This CDR3 reads CASSQGGQGGYTF. The CDR3 DNA reads TGTGCCAGCAGCCAAGGGGGACAGGGAGGCTACACCTTC. The genes are TRBV3-1 (or the pseudogene TRBV3-2) and TRBJ1-2, with 9 bases fitting TRBD1. Looked up from germline, CDR1 is LGHDT and CDR2 is YNNKEL (reference sequence). The CDR3 is made up of 13 amino acids. V trimming: 1 base; J trimming: 8 bases; junction bases outside the gene matches: 2.